The 26 T cell receptor beta chains listed next were all sequenced from one sample in a study of technical replicates of blood from several donors. Sequencing was performed with immunoSEQ multiplex PCR; in TCRdb, only in-frame clones are kept and a portion is missing. The table shows some 48,000 clones, with more than 95% occurring only once. Sequencing was performed on T cells isolated from PBMCs. All receptors come from a human donor in good health.

The V and J genes are TRBV7-9 and TRBJ2-7; D ambiguous. The CDR3 spans 16 residues. V lost 2 bases and J 1 base, leaving 15 bases between the germline ends. CDR1 is SEHNR and CDR2 is FQNEAQ in the germline V gene (reference sequence). CDR3 sequence (DNA): TGTGCCAGCAGCTTAAGAGTCGAGCACCTATCCTACGAGCAGTACTTC. This encodes CASSLRVEHLSYEQYF.

The V and J genes are TRBV29-1 and TRBJ2-2; D might be TRBD1 (5 bases). The CDR3 has 13 residues. In germline, CDR1 is SQVTM, CDR2 ANQGSEA. V lost 5 bases to trimming and J lost 5 bases, with 12 bases between them. The CDR3 DNA reads TGCAGCGTTAGCACAGGTGGAACCGGGGAGCTGTTTTTT. Its protein product is CSVSTGGTGELFF.

The CDR3 DNA sequence: TGCGCCAGCAGCTTGGTGACAGCTATCGCAACTAATGAAAAACTGTTTTTT. It specifies CASSLVTAIATNEKLFF. V and J are TRBV5-1 and TRBJ1-4; D might be TRBD1 (5 bases). V shed 0 bases and J shed 0 bases, with 12 bases lying between them. The CDR3 loop spans 17 amino acids. Germline CDR1 SGHRS, CDR2 YFSETQ.

The rearrangement uses TRBV15 and TRBJ1-5, with a tentative D call TRBD1 (6 bases). Germline V gene sequence: CDR1 LNHNV, CDR2 YYDKDF (reference sequence). Trimming took off 0 bases at V and 7 bases at J, with 13 bases between the two ends. The CDR3 contains 15 residues. Written as DNA, the CDR3 is TGTGCCACCAGCAGAGATCACAGGGTACGGCAGCCCCAGCATTTT. This encodes CATSRDHRVRQPQHF.

The rearrangement uses TRBV6-5 and TRBJ2-1, with D perhaps matching TRBD1 (6 bases). Between the trimmed V and J ends, which lost 6 bases and 4 bases, there was a span of 10 bases. This CDR3 contains 13 residues. CDR1 and CDR2 from the germline V gene are MNHEY and SVGAGI. CDR3 sequence: CASSRDRYNEQFF. The CDR3 DNA reads as TGTGCCAGCAGCCGTGACAGGTACAATGAGCAGTTCTTC.

The chain is built from TRBV7-3 and TRBJ2-3; D is possibly TRBD2 (6 bases). V lost 2 bases and J 3 bases, leaving 12 bases between the germline ends. CDR3 length: 15 residues. Germline lookup yields CDR1 SGHTA and CDR2 FQGTGA. The DNA of the CDR3 is TGTGCCAGCAGCTTAGGGAGGTCAGGAACAGATACGCAGTATTTT. Its protein is CASSLGRSGTDTQYF.

The chain employs TRBV5-1 and TRBJ1-1; tentative D call: TRBD1 (5 bases). This CDR3 has 15 amino acids. Per germline, CDR1 SGHRS and CDR2 YFSETQ. V was pared by 5 bases and J by 5 bases, with 19 bases between. The CDR3, as DNA: TGCGCCAGCAGTAGTTCGGGGGGGAAGGGTACTGAAGCTTTCTTT. Protein: CASSSSGGKGTEAFF.

The chain uses TRBV4-1 and TRBJ1-1; D perhaps matches TRBD1 (5 bases). V was pared by 1 base and J by 1 base, with 7 bases between. CDR1 and CDR2 from the germline V gene are MGHRA and YSYEKL. The CDR3 covers 14 residues. The CDR3 DNA follows: TGCGCCAGCAGCCAAGGAGACAGGAACACTGAAGCTTTCTTT. The encoded protein is CASSQGDRNTEAFF.

This chain joins TRBV7-9 and TRBJ2-1; 11 nucleotides agree with TRBD2. This CDR3 has 14 residues. The germline V gene has CDR1 SEHNR and CDR2 FQNEAQ (reference sequence). Trimming cost V 11 bases and J 0 bases; bases outside gene matches: 3. The CDR3 here is CAGGTSGSYNEQFF. The CDR3 DNA sequence: TGTGCCGGAGGGACTAGCGGCTCCTACAATGAGCAGTTCTTC. Using reference TRBV7-9 and TRBJ2-1 for the parts outside the CDR3, the full variable domain is DTGVSQNPRHKITKRGQNVTFRCDPISEHNRLYWYRQTLGQGPEFLTYFQNEAQLEKSRLLSDRFSAERPKGSFSTLEIQRTEQGDSAMYLCAGGTSGSYNEQFFGPGTRLTVL.

The chain recombines TRBV27 with TRBJ1-2; no clear D gene. Germline CDR1 is MNHEY and CDR2 is SMNVEV (reference sequence). The CDR3 is made up of 13 amino acids. V was trimmed by 3 bases and J by 4 bases, leaving 9 bases between them. Here the CDR3 reads CASSFTGSYGYTF. Here the CDR3 DNA reads TGTGCCAGCAGTTTTACGGGATCCTATGGCTACACCTTC.

This clone has a single count. The rearrangement joins TRBV27 to TRBJ2-7; a weak D match, TRBD1 (6 bases). Trimming left V 8 bases short and J 7 bases short, with 21 bases between. The CDR3 consists of 14 residues. Germline CDR1 reads MNHEY; CDR2 reads SMNVEV (reference sequence). CDR3 nucleotides: TGTGCCAGCGGGCGCCGGGGACAATGGGGGGAGCAGTACTTC. Translating it yields CASGRRGQWGEQYF.

The rearrangement links TRBV28 to TRBJ1-3; no reliable D call. This CDR3 is built from 14 residues. Germline loops: CDR1 MDHEN, CDR2 SYDVKM. Trimming took 6 bases from V and 0 from J, leaving 9 bases between them. CDR3: CASSPAASGNTIYF. DNA for the CDR3: TGTGCCAGCAGCCCCGCGGCCTCTGGAAACACCATATATTTT.

V is TRBV18 and J is TRBJ2-1, with TRBD2 identical over 8 bases. The V and J ends lost 5 bases and 0 bases, in that order; junction bases with no gene match: 3. This CDR3 has 15 amino acids. Germline CDR1 reads KGHSH; CDR2 reads LQKENI. DNA for the CDR3: TGTGCCAGCTCATCGACTAGCGACTCCTACAATGAGCAGTTCTTC. Encoded protein: CASSSTSDSYNEQFF.

V usage is TRBV30 and J usage is TRBJ1-1; 7 bases map to TRBD1. V was pared by 4 bases and J by 1 base, with 3 bases of the junction left unmatched. Germline loops: CDR1 GTSNPN, CDR2 SVGIG (reference sequence). The length of the CDR3 is 13 residues. This chain's CDR3 is CAWNRGQNTEAFF. Here the CDR3 DNA reads TGTGCCTGGAACAGGGGACAGAACACTGAAGCTTTCTTT.

The chain is built from TRBV25-1 and TRBJ1-4; a weak D match, TRBD1 (6 bases). Trimming removed 6 bases at V and 2 bases at J, with 19 bases between. The CDR3 runs to 17 residues. Germline-derived CDR1 and CDR2 are MGHDK and SYGVNS. In DNA form, the CDR3 reads TGTGCCAGCAGCCTCCGACTTACAGGGCGGACTAATGAAAAACTGTTTTTT. It encodes CASSLRLTGRTNEKLFF.

This chain uses TRBV5-1 with TRBJ2-5; D uncertain. The germline V gene has CDR1 SGHRS and CDR2 YFSETQ. V shed 4 bases and J shed 5 bases, with 6 bases lying between them. CDR3 length equals 11 residues. The CDR3 nucleotides are TGCGCCAGCAGCGGGCGTGAGACCCAGTACTTC. This encodes CASSGRETQYF.

J is TRBJ2-5 and V is TRBV9; 8 bases match TRBD2. The CDR3 has 14 amino acids. Trimming removed 4 bases from V and 3 bases from J; junction bases left unmatched: 5. Germline V lookup: CDR1 SGDLS, CDR2 YYNGEE. The CDR3 nucleotides read TGTGCCAGCAGCCCCCAACTAGCGGAAGAGACCCAGTACTTC. It is translated as CASSPQLAEETQYF.

The chain recombines TRBV9 with TRBJ2-7; 7 nucleotides line up with TRBD2. Germline trimming cut 4 bases from V and 1 base from J; bases unmatched to any gene: 2. Germline values: CDR1 SGDLS, CDR2 YYNGEE. The CDR3 is made up of 13 amino acids. The CDR3 spells CASSPGGSYEQYF. Here the CDR3 DNA reads TGTGCCAGCAGCCCGGGAGGATCCTACGAGCAGTACTTC.

The chain joins TRBV6-5 to TRBJ2-5, with TRBD1 identical over 9 bases. The CDR3 has 13 residues. Germline loops: CDR1 MNHEY, CDR2 SVGAGI. Trimming cost V 4 bases and J 4 bases; bases outside gene matches: 1. CDR3 DNA: TGTGCCAGCAGTTTGGACAGGGGAGAGACCCAGTACTTC. It encodes CASSLDRGETQYF.

The chain recombines TRBV10-3 with TRBJ1-1; TRBD1 matches at 7 bases. The CDR3 sequence is 13 residues long. Germline CDR1 is ENHRY and CDR2 is SYGVKD. V was clipped by 8 bases and J by 1 base; unmatched bases: 4. Written as DNA, the CDR3 is TGTGCCATCTGGGACAGACAGAACACTGAAGCTTTCTTT. Translation gives CAIWDRQNTEAFF.

The chain couples TRBV13 to TRBJ2-1; tentatively, D is TRBD2 (6 bases). Germline CDR1 is PRHDT and CDR2 is FYEKMQ (reference sequence). The CDR3 has 15 amino acids. Trimming removed 4 bases at V and 4 bases at J, with 14 bases between. The CDR3 DNA sequence: TGTGCCAGCAGCTCCCGACTAGTCCCTTACAATGAGCAGTTCTTC. The encoded protein is CASSSRLVPYNEQFF.

The chain carries TRBV9 and TRBJ1-5; no clear D. V was clipped by 0 bases and J by 12 bases, with 13 bases between them. This CDR3 has 13 residues. Per germline, CDR1 SGDLS and CDR2 YYNGEE. The CDR3 nucleotides read TGTGCCAGCAGCGTAGAGTATTCGGGGTTCCAGCATTTT. This encodes CASSVEYSGFQHF.

The CDR3 here is CASSVGTSGSKDTQYF. DNA of the CDR3: TGTGCCAGCAGCGTAGGGACTAGCGGGAGTAAGGATACGCAGTATTTT. The chain is built from TRBV9 and TRBJ2-3; TRBD2 aligns across 13 bases. The J segment lost 6 bases and the V segment lost 0 bases, leaving 4 bases of the junction unmatched. The germline V gene has CDR1 SGDLS and CDR2 YYNGEE. The CDR3 runs 16 residues.

V is TRBV2 and J is TRBJ2-3, with D possibly TRBD2 on 6 matching bases. The CDR3 loop spans 18 amino acids. From germline, CDR1 is SNHLY and CDR2 FYNNEI. Trimming left V 0 bases short and J 0 bases short, with 16 bases between. CDR3 amino acids: CASSEALYLRDSTDTQYF. For the CDR3, the DNA is TGTGCCAGCAGTGAAGCGCTTTATTTGCGGGATAGCACAGATACGCAGTATTTT.

For the CDR3, the DNA is TGTGCCAGCACCCTCAGGACAGGGCACACTGAAGCTTTCTTT. Protein product: CASTLRTGHTEAFF. This sequence joins TRBV28 and TRBJ1-1; 8 bases match TRBD1. There are 14 residues in the CDR3. V was clipped by 7 bases and J by 3 bases; unmatched bases: 7. Germline V gene sequence: CDR1 MDHEN, CDR2 SYDVKM.

The genes are TRBV27 and TRBJ1-4; no firm D call. CDR3 size: 12 residues. The V gene lost 9 bases and the J gene lost 7 bases, with 12 bases spanning the gap. Looked up from germline, CDR1 is MNHEY and CDR2 is SMNVEV (reference sequence). The DNA for the CDR3 is TGTGCCAGTATGCATACCGGTGAAAAACTGTTTTTT. Translated: CASMHTGEKLFF.